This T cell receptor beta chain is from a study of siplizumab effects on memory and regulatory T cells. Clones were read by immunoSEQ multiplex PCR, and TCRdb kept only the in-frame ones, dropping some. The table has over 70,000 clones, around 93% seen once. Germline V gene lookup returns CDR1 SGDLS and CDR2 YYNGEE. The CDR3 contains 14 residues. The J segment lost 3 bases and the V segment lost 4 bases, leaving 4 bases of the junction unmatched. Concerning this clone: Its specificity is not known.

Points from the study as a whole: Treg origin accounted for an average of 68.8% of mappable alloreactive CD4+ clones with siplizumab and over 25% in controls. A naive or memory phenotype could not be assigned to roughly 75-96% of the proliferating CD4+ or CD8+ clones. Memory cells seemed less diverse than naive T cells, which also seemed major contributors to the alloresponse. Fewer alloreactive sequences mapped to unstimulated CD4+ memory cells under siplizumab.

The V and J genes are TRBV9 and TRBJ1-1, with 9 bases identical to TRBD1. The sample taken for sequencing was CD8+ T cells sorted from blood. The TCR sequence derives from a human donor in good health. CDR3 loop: CASSKTGGDTEAFF. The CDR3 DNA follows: TGTGCCAGCAGCAAGACAGGGGGGGACACTGAAGCTTTCTTT.